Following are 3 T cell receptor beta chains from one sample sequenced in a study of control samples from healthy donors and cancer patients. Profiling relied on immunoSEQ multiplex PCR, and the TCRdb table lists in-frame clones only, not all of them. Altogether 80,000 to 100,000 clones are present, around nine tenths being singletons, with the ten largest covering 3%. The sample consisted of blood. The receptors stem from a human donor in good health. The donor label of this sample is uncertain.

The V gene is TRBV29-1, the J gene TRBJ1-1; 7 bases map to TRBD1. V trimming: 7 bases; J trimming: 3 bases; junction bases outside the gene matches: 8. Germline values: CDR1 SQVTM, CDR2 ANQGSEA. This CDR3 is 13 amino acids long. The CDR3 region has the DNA TGCAGCGGTCAACAGGGGCGTTACACTGAAGCTTTCTTT. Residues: CSGQQGRYTEAFF.

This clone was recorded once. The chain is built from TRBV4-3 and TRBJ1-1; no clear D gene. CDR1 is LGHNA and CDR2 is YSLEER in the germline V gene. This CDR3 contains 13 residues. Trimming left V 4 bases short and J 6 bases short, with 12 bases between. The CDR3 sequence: CASSPLGGAEAFF. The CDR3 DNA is TGCGCCAGCAGCCCCCTAGGCGGGGCTGAAGCTTTCTTT.

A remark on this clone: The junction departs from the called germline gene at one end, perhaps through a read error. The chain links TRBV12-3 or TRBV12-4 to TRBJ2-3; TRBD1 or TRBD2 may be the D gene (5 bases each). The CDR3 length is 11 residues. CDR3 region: CASSRTGTHHF. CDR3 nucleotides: TGTGCCAGCAGTCGGACCGGGACCCACCATTTT.